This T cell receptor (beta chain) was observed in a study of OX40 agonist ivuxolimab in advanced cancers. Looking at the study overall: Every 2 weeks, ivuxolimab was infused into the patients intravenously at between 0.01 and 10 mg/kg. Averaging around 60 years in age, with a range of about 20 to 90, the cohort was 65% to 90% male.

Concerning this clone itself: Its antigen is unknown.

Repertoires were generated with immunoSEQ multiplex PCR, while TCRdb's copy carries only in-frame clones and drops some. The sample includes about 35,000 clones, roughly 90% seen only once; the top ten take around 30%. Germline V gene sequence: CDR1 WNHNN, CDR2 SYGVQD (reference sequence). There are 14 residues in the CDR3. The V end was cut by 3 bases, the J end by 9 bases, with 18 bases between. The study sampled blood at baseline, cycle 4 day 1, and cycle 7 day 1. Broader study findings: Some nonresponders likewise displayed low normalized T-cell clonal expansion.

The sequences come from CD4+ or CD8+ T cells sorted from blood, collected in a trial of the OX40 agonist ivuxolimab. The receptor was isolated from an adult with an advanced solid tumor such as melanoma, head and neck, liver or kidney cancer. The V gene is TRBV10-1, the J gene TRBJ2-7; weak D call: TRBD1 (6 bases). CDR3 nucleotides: TGCGCCAGCAGTGACCCATACAGGGCCGATGGGCAGTACTTC. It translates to CASSDPYRADGQYF.